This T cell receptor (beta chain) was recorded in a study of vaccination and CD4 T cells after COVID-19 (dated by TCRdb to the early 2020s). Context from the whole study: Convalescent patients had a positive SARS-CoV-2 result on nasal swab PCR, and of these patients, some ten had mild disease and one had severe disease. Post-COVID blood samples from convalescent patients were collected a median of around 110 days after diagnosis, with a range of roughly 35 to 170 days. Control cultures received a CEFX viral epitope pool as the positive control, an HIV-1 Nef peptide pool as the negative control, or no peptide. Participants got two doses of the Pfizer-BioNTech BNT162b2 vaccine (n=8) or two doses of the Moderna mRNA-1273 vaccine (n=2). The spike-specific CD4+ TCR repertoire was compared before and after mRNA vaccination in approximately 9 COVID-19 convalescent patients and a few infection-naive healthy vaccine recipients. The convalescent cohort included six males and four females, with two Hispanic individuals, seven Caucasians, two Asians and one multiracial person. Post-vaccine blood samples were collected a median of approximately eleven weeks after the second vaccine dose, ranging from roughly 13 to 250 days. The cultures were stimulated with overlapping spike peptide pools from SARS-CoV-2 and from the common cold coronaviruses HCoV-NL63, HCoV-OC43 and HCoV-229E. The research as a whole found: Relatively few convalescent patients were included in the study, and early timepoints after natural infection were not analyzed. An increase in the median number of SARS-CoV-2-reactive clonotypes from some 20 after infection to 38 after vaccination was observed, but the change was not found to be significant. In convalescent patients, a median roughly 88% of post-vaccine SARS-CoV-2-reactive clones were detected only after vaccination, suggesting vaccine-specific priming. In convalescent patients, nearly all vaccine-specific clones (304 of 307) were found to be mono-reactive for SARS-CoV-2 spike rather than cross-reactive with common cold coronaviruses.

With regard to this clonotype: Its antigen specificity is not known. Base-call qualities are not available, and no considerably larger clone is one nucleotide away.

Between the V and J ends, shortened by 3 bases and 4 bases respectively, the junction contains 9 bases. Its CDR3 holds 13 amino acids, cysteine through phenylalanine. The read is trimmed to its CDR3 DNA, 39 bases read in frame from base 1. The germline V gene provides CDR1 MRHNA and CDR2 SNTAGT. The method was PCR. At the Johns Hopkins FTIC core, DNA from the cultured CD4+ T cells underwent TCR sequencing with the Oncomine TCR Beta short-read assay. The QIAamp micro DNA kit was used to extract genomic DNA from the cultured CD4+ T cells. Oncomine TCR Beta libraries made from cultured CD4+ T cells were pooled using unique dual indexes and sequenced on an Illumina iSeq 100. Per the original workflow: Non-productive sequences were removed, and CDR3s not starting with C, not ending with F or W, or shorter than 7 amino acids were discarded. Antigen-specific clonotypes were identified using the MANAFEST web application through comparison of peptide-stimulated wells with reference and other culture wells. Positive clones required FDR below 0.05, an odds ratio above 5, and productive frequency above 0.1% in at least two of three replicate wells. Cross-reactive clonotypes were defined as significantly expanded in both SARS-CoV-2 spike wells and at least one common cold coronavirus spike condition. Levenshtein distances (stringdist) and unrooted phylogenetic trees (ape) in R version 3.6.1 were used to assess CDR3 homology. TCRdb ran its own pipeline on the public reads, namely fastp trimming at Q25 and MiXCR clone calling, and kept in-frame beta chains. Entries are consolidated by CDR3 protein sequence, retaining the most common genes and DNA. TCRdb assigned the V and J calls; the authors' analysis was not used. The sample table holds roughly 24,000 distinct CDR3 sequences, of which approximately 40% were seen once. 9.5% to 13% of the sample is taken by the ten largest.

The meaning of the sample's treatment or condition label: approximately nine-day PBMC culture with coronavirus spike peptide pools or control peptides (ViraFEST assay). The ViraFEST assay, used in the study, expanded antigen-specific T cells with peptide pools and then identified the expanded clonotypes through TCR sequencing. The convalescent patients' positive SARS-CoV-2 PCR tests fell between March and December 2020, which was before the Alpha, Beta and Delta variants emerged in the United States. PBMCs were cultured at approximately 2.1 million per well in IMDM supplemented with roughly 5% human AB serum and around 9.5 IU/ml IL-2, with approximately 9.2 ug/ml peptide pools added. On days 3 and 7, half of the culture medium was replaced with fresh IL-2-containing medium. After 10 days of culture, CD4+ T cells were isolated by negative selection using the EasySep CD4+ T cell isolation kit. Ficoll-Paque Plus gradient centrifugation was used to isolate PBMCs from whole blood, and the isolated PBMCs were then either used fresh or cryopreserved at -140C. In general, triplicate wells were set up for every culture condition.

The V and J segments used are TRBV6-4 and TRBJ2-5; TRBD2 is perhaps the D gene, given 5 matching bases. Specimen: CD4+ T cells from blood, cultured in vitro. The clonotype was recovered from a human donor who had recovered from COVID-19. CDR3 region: CASSEVRGETQYF. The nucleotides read TGTGCCAGCAGTGAAGTCCGGGGAGAGACCCAGTACTTC.